A selection of T cell receptor beta chains follows, all from one sample in a study of CD8 T cells in ankylosing spondylitis. TCRdb recomputed calls from the 5' RACE reads with MiXCR, one row per CDR3 protein. The sample consists of about 340,000 distinct CDR3 sequences, around 15% of them appearing once. Sequenced input: blood, either unsorted or a sorted T cell fraction (not recorded which). The receptors were sampled from a male donor with ankylosing spondylitis or in good health (not recorded which). The conserved cysteine and the conserved F or W are not part of the CDR3 here. Size is stated for part of the rows, as once, few or many counts, or as a class when the clone is expanded.

>TRBV30|TRBJ2-1|NA
AWSVLRTSGGHGEQF
>TRBV5-6|TRBJ1-5|NA
ASSFGTGDANQPQH
>TRBV3-1|TRBJ1-5|few
ASSQGPGNGQPQH
>TRBV28|TRBJ1-6|few
ASIGQLNSPLH
>TRBV29-1|TRBJ2-5|NA
SARPGRVEETQY
>TRBV12-3/TRBV12-4|TRBJ2-7|few
ASKPDSSYEQY
>TRBV7-2|TRBJ2-7|many
ASSPRAGKPSEQY
>TRBV6-1|TRBJ2-3|NA
ASRKIAGTDTQY
>TRBV28|TRBJ2-4|few
ASSLRSRGQNIQY
>TRBV4-2|TRBJ1-6|few
ASSQEGSNSPLH